The source of this TCR beta chain is a study of shared clonotypes between healthy human individuals. Across the whole study: Donors were a couple of women and a few men aged 18 to 49. Used for every donor were three CD4 naive, three CD4 memory, two CD8 naive and one CD8 memory plate. General study points: The diversity represented, both genetic and in exposure history, was limited by few donors.

Original processing methods: ImmunoSEQ supplied junction-only sequences lacking quality scores, so filtering was different. The assay was immunoSEQ multiplex PCR, and TCRdb's table has in-frame clones only and misses some. D and trimming were read from the DNA, whereas the V and J calls and clone size are those reported in that table. The sample holds fewer than 2.5 million clones, approximately 93% seen once. Looked up from germline, CDR1 is SGDLS and CDR2 is YYNGEE. This CDR3 spans 16 amino acids. V lost 3 bases and J lost 3; bases outside the gene matches: 5. Comments on this clone: Its cognate antigen is unknown.

The sequenced sample was naive CD4+ T cells from PBMCs. Subset indicated: CD45RA+ positively selected. The chain links TRBV9 to TRBJ2-7; 14 positions agree with TRBD2. This clonotype originated in a man aged 18 to 35 in good health. Some clones in this sample may be carry-over from other donors' samples. CDR3 loop: CASSETGLAGGYEQYF. DNA for the CDR3: TGTGCCAGCAGCGAAACCGGACTAGCGGGAGGCTACGAGCAGTACTTC.